The text below deals with one T cell receptor (beta chain). Authors' analysis steps: Reference gene primer amplification yielded estimated nucleated cell counts. This table comes from immunoSEQ multiplex PCR, and its TCRdb copy is limited to in-frame clones, with some not included. V and J calls and clone size are copied from that table; D and trimming were computed from the DNA. The data hold 50,000 to 85,000 clones, with approximately 91% observed a single time. This sample was included in a study of blood T cell repertoires in COVID-19. Across the whole study: Spain, Italy and the United States supplied samples that represented acute and convalescent COVID-19. PBMCs, B-cell-depleted T cells, or T cells were the source of the cDNA or gDNA that made up the material.

The CDR3 has 14 residues. The ends were cut back, 6 bases at V and 1 base at J, with 15 bases in the middle. Germline-derived CDR1 and CDR2 are SQVTM and ANQGSEA. The clonotype was recovered from a human donor in a cohort sampled during active COVID-19. The sequencing input was peripheral blood. This chain links TRBV29-1 with TRBJ1-2; TRBD1 might be the D (6 bases). CDR3 nucleotide sequence: TGCAGCGTGGCCCCAGGGGTTGTTAACTATGGCTACACCTTC. Its translation: CSVAPGVVNYGYTF. Based on the CDR3 plus reference TRBV29-1 and TRBJ1-2, the full variable domain is SAVISQKPSRDICQRGTSLTIQCQVDSQVTMMFWYRQQPGQSLTLIATANQGSEATYESGFVIDKFPISRPNLTFSTLTVSNMSPEDSSIYLCSVAPGVVNYGYTFGSGTRLTVV.